Following are 22 T cell receptor beta chains from one sample sequenced in a study of regulatory T cells in long-lasting Graves disease. The TCR beta library used iRepertoire HTBI primers with Arm-PCR amplification of CDR3. TCRdb itself ran the multiplex PCR reads through MiXCR, one entry per CDR3 protein. This repertoire shows about 530,000 distinct CDR3 sequences, roughly 16% found once; its top ten account for about 25%. Time point: newly diagnosed GD, antithyroid drugs for less than 3 months. Extracted RNA from PBMCs served as the source of the TCR library. This sample also appeared in a second study, on T cells in Graves' hyperthyroidism and ophthalmopathy.

The sample was peripheral blood mononuclear cells (PBMCs), taken at new diagnosis, from a patient treated with antithyroid drugs. The receptors were sampled from a woman aged 35-65 years with Graves disease.

Many counts were recorded for this clonotype. An end of the junction differs from the germline gene, which may be a read error. V usage is TRBV5-1 and J usage is TRBJ2-5, with D maybe TRBD2 (5 bases). The CDR3 covers 13 residues. Germline CDR1 reads SGHRS; CDR2 reads YFSETQ. CDR3: CASSLGAQETQYF. CDR3 sequence (DNA): TGTGCCAGCAGCTTGGGAGCTCAAGAGACCCAGTACTTC.

This clonotype was detected many times. The CDR3 nucleotides read TGTGCCACCAGTGCTACTAGTCCGAGCTCCTACAATGAGCAGTTCTTC. Amino acids: CATSATSPSSYNEQFF. The J gene is TRBJ2-1, the V gene TRBV24-1, with a tentative D call TRBD2 (5 bases). CDR1 is KGHDR, CDR2 SFDVKD, per germline. The V end lost 5 bases, the J end lost 0 bases, and 13 bases lay between the germline ends. The CDR3 loop spans 16 amino acids.

The chain is built from TRBV7-9 and TRBJ1-1; the D gene is possibly TRBD1 (5 bases). This CDR3 region has 15 residues. Trimming cost V 1 base and J 5 bases, with 14 bases left between them. Germline assignment: CDR1 SEHNR and CDR2 FQNEAQ (reference sequence). As DNA, the CDR3 is TGTGCCAGCAGCTTAGTGTCAGGGAGGACAACTGAAGCTTTCTTT. This codes for CASSLVSGRTTEAFF.

In its sample, this clonotype was seen many times. The chain links TRBV11-2 to TRBJ2-7; 11 bases align to TRBD2. This CDR3 region has 14 residues. Germline loops: CDR1 SGHAT, CDR2 FQNNGV. The V and J ends lost 3 bases and 3 bases, in that order; junction bases with no gene match: 1. The CDR3 is CASSLGLAVYEQYF. DNA for the CDR3: TGTGCCAGCAGCTTGGGACTAGCGGTCTACGAGCAGTACTTC.

The CDR3 DNA is TGTGCCAGCAGTCACGGGACAGGGTCTTTTGTTGAGCAGTTCTTC. Protein product: CASSHGTGSFVEQFF. This rearrangement joins TRBV6-1 to TRBJ2-1; 9 bases agree with TRBD1. The CDR3 length is 15 residues. CDR1 is MNHNS and CDR2 is SASEGT in the germline V gene. V gave up 5 bases and J gave up 9 bases; unmatched junction bases: 11.

This clonotype was recorded many times. The chain recombines TRBV7-2 with TRBJ1-5; D is ambiguous. Deletions cut 3 bases from V and 6 bases from J, with 6 bases between. The CDR3 runs to 12 residues. Germline lookup yields CDR1 SGHTA and CDR2 FQGNSA. The CDR3 sequence: CASSFTSQPQHF. In DNA form, the CDR3 reads TGTGCCAGCAGCTTCACATCTCAGCCCCAGCATTTT.

This clonotype was detected a few times. The V and J genes are TRBV27 and TRBJ2-5, with 13 bases lining up with TRBD2. This CDR3 is 19 amino acids long. Germline CDR1 and CDR2: MNHEY and SMNVEV (reference sequence). V gave up 5 bases and J gave up 0 bases; unmatched junction bases: 12. The CDR3 is CASSPTLRTSGGNQETQYF. The DNA for the CDR3 is TGTGCCAGCAGTCCAACACTTCGGACTAGCGGGGGAAACCAAGAGACCCAGTACTTC.

The rearrangement joins TRBV19 to TRBJ1-2; D is uncertain. The V and J ends lost 6 bases and 8 bases respectively, with 22 bases between them. Germline assignment: CDR1 LNHDA and CDR2 SQIVND (reference sequence). This CDR3 contains 15 residues. CDR3 sequence (DNA): TGTGCCAGTAGGATTGACCCGCCGAGGCGGCAAGGCTACACCTTC. Amino acid sequence: CASRIDPPRRQGYTF.

This clonotype came up many times. The V gene is TRBV11-2, the J gene TRBJ1-1; no clear D. Trimming cost V 1 base and J 2 bases, with 8 bases left between them. Germline-derived CDR1 and CDR2 are SGHAT and FQNNGV. The CDR3 sequence is 14 residues long. As DNA, the CDR3 is TGTGCCAGCAGCTTAGTGGGGATAAACACTGAAGCTTTCTTT. Its protein is CASSLVGINTEAFF.

This clonotype was recorded once. The chain recombines TRBV20-1 with TRBJ1-1, with D perhaps TRBD1 (5 bases). The V gene's germline CDR1 is DFQATT and CDR2 SNEGSKA (reference sequence). Trimming shortened V by 3 bases and J by 6 bases, and 14 bases separated the two germline ends. The CDR3 is made up of 13 amino acids. CDR3 loop: CSASQRGGAEAFF. The CDR3 DNA reads as TGCAGTGCTAGCCAGCGGGGAGGGGCTGAAGCTTTCTTT.

This clonotype showed up just a few times. In nucleotides, the CDR3 is TGTGCCAGCAGTTACGGCGGGTCAGGGCCGGAGACCCAGTACTTC. It codes for CASSYGGSGPETQYF. The chain joins TRBV6-5 to TRBJ2-5; D possibly matches TRBD1 or TRBD2 (5 bases each). V gave up 2 bases and J gave up 5 bases, with 15 bases separating them. From germline, CDR1 is MNHEY and CDR2 SVGAGI. The CDR3 totals 15 residues.

This rearrangement joins TRBV12-3 or TRBV12-4 to TRBJ2-2; D unresolved. CDR3 size: 13 residues. V lost 0 bases to trimming and J lost 7 bases, with 6 bases between them. CDR3 residues: CASSLADIGELFF. Here the CDR3 DNA reads TGTGCCAGCAGTTTAGCCGACATCGGGGAGCTGTTTTTT.

This clonotype was seen only a few times. The chain uses TRBV30 and TRBJ1-1; the D is unclear. The germline CDR1 and CDR2 sequences are GTSNPN and SVGIG (reference sequence). V was clipped by 1 base and J by 5 bases, with 11 bases between them. This CDR3 has 13 residues. Here the CDR3 reads CAWSGGRETEAFF. The CDR3 nucleotides read TGTGCCTGGAGTGGAGGGAGGGAGACTGAAGCTTTCTTT.

This clonotype was recorded many times. The V call is TRBV10-3, the J call TRBJ2-7; 11 bases match TRBD2. Germline CDR1 and CDR2: ENHRY and SYGVKD. The CDR3 runs to 13 residues. V shed 10 bases, J shed 6 bases, and the junction held 8 bases outside the gene matches. The CDR3 loop reads CATKGLAGSEQYF. The CDR3 nucleotides read TGTGCCACCAAAGGACTAGCGGGTAGCGAGCAGTACTTC.

The chain employs TRBV6-1 and TRBJ2-1; 15 nucleotides align to TRBD2. Germline V lookup: CDR1 MNHNS, CDR2 SASEGT. V trimming: 6 bases; J trimming: 5 bases; junction bases outside the gene matches: 11. The CDR3 spans 18 residues. CDR3 residues: CASSQGLAGGGTNNEQFF. Here the CDR3 DNA reads TGTGCCAGCAGCCAAGGACTAGCGGGGGGGGGAACCAACAATGAGCAGTTCTTC.

As to this clonotype: The CDR3 carries no conserved terminal phenylalanine or tryptophan, so it likely arises from a read error. The chain combines TRBV7-9 with TRBJ2-3; tentative D call: TRBD2 (6 bases). The CDR3 totals 12 residues. The germline V and J ends were trimmed by 3 bases and 8 bases, with 9 bases remaining between them. Germline V gene data show CDR1 as SEHNR and CDR2 as FQNEAQ (reference sequence). CDR3 bases: TGTGCCAGCAGCTTGGACTACAGTACGCAGTATGTT. This sequence encodes CASSLDYSTQYV.

This clonotype was counted at least ten times. This chain connects TRBV19 to TRBJ2-2; D is uncertain. The CDR3 sequence is 14 residues long. From germline, CDR1 is LNHDA and CDR2 SQIVND (reference sequence). The V gene lost 3 bases and the J gene lost 1 base, with 6 bases spanning the gap. CDR3 coding DNA: TGTGCCAGTAGTATTGGGAAGAACACCGGGGAGCTGTTTTTT. Protein: CASSIGKNTGELFF.

Of note for this clonotype: Given a much more abundant clone one base away, this may be a read error. It is likely a read error, because the conserved phenylalanine at the end of the CDR3 is missing. The chain couples TRBV12-3 or TRBV12-4 to TRBJ2-2; the match to TRBD1 covers 11 bases. The length of the CDR3 is 17 residues. After removal of 1 base from V and 4 bases from J, the junction contained 5 bases not matched to a gene. Here the CDR3 DNA reads TGTGCCAGCAGTTTAGACGGGACAGGGGGTAGCACCGGGGAGCTGTTTTCT. This codes for CASSLDGTGGSTGELFS.

This rearrangement joins TRBV12-3 or TRBV12-4 to TRBJ2-3, with 9 nucleotides matching TRBD2. V gave up 5 bases and J gave up 1 base; unmatched junction bases: 7. The CDR3 has 16 residues. The chain's CDR3 is CASSRGASGGTDTQYF. CDR3 DNA sequence: TGTGCCAGCAGTCGGGGGGCTAGCGGGGGCACAGATACGCAGTATTTT.

This clonotype has just a few counts. The chain uses TRBV9 and TRBJ1-5, with 8 positions matching TRBD1. The CDR3 extends over 14 amino acids. The ends lost 2 bases at V and 4 bases at J; junction bases unmatched: 2. CDR1 is SGDLS, CDR2 YYNGEE, per germline. The CDR3 sequence is CASSVTGENQPQHF. CDR3 sequence (DNA): TGTGCCAGCAGCGTGACAGGGGAGAATCAGCCCCAGCATTTT. Supplemented by reference TRBV9 and TRBJ1-5, the full variable domain reads DSGVTQTPKHLITATGQRVTLRCSPRSGDLSVYWYQQSLDQGLQFLIQYYNGEERAKGNILERFSAQQFPDLHSELNLSSLELGDSALYFCASSVTGENQPQHFGDGTRLSIL.

The sample holds a few counts of this clonotype. The chain carries TRBV7-9 and TRBJ2-2, with D unresolved. Between the trimmed V and J ends, which lost 5 bases and 10 bases, there was a span of 17 bases. There are 14 residues in the CDR3. Germline CDR1 reads SEHNR; CDR2 reads FQNEAQ (reference sequence). The CDR3 here is CASSLPSWNEELFF. The CDR3, as DNA: TGTGCCAGCAGCCTGCCTTCATGGAATGAGGAGCTGTTTTTT.

In this sample, this clonotype turned up a few times. The rearrangement links TRBV29-1 to TRBJ1-2; tentatively, D is TRBD1 (5 bases). The germline V gene has CDR1 SQVTM and CDR2 ANQGSEA. This CDR3 contains 13 residues. V was trimmed by 7 bases and J by 3 bases, leaving 15 bases between them. CDR3 DNA: TGCAGCGCTTCGCAGGGTTTGTACTATGGCTACACCTTC. Translated: CSASQGLYYGYTF. Filled out from reference TRBV29-1 and TRBJ1-2, the complete variable domain reads SAVISQKPSRDICQRGTSLTIQCQVDSQVTMMFWYRQQPGQSLTLIATANQGSEATYESGFVIDKFPISRPNLTFSTLTVSNMSPEDSSIYLCSASQGLYYGYTFGSGTRLTVV.